What follows describes a single T cell receptor beta chain. RNA in amounts of roughly 0.5 to 1 ug was reverse transcribed with random hexamers. Multiplex PCR with immunoSEQ amplified the TCR beta CDR3 across 54 Vbeta and 13 Jbeta. From the immunoSEQ multiplex PCR reads, TCRdb called clonotypes with MiXCR, one entry per CDR3 protein. This table holds under 350,000 distinct CDR3 sequences, about 90% found once. The entry originates in a study of CD8 T cells in Susac syndrome. Per the germline V gene, CDR1 is LGHNA and CDR2 is YSLEER. The CDR3 is 16 amino acids. J gave up 1 base and V 4 bases, and 8 bases lay outside the gene matches.

This clonotype originated in a human donor with multiple sclerosis. The V and J genes are TRBV4-3 and TRBJ2-3; TRBD1 agrees at 7 bases. The sequenced sample consisted of CD4+ T cells from PBMCs. The CDR3 DNA follows: TGCGCCAGCAGCCGGGGGCGAACAGGGGGCACAGATACGCAGTATTTT. Protein sequence: CASSRGRTGGTDTQYF.